This T cell receptor beta chain appears in the sequencing data of a study of long-term antiretroviral therapy in people with HIV. General observations from the study: Pre-ART-expanded clones dominated the repertoire at all time points. Investigators report no available data on ART adherence, viral resistance or therapy changes. Versus controls, repertoires in people with HIV had narrower CDR3 length ranges.

Every HIV-positive participant received treatment in the United States. Trimming cost V 5 bases and J 2 bases, with 11 bases left between them. The V gene's germline CDR1 is LNHNV and CDR2 YYDKDF (reference sequence). The CDR3 extends over 14 amino acids. Version v3.0 of the immunoSEQ assay was performed at survey level. Generated by immunoSEQ multiplex PCR, the TCRdb table keeps only in-frame clones and is missing some. The profile shows roughly 33,000 clones, less than 98% of them singletons. As for this clone: Its antigen is unidentified.

This TCR was recovered from a man younger than 45 with HIV. V gene TRBV15 combines with J gene TRBJ2-3; D is ambiguous. Sequencing used unsorted PBMCs, obtained 6.9 years after starting antiretroviral therapy. CDR3 DNA sequence: TGTGCCACCAGCTGGATGGGCTACACAGATACGCAGTATTTT. The encoded protein is CATSWMGYTDTQYF.